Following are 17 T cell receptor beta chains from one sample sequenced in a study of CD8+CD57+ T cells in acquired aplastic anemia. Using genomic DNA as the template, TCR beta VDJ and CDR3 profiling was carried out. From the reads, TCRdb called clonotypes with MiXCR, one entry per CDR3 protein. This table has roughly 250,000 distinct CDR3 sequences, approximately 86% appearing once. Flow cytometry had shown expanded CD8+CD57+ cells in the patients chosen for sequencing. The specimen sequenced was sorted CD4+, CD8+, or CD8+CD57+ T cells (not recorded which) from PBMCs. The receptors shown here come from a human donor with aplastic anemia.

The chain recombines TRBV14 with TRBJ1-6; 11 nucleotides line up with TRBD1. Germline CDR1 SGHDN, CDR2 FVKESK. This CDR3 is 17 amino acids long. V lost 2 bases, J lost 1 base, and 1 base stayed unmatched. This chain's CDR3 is CASSQRDRGSYNSPLHF. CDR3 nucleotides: TGTGCCAGCAGCCAAAGGGACAGGGGGTCCTATAATTCACCCCTCCACTTT.

Here the CDR3 DNA reads TGCGCCAGCAGCTTGGAGGGGTTGAGCTCCTACGAGCAGTACTTC. Translation gives CASSLEGLSSYEQYF. The chain uses TRBV5-1 and TRBJ2-7, with a tentative D call TRBD1 (5 bases). The CDR3 is 15 amino acids. V shed 0 bases and J shed 0 bases, with 10 bases lying between them. Germline values: CDR1 SGHRS, CDR2 YFSETQ. Together with reference TRBV5-1 and TRBJ2-7, the CDR3 gives the full variable domain: KAGVTQTPRYLIKTRGQQVTLSCSPISGHRSVSWYQQTPGQGLQFLFEYFSETQRNKGNFPGRFSGRQFSNSRSEMNVSTLELGDSALYLCASSLEGLSSYEQYFGPGTRLTVT.

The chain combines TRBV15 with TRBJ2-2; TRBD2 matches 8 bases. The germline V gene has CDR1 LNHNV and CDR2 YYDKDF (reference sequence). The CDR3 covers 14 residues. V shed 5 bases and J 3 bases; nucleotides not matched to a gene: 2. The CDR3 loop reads CATSVLADTGELFF. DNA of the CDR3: TGTGCCACCAGCGTACTAGCGGACACCGGGGAGCTGTTTTTT.

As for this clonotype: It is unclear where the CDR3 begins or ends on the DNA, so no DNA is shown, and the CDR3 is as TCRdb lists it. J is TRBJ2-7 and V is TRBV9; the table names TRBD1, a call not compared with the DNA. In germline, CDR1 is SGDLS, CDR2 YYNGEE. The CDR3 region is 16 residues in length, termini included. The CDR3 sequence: CASSVGPDTQYFEQYF.

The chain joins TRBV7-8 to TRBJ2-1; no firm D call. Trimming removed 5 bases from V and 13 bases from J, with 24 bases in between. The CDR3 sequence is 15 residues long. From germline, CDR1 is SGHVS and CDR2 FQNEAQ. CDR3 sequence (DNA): TGTGCCAGCAGCCCTCTAAGAGATGAGCCAGTTGTCCAGTTCTTC. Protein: CASSPLRDEPVVQFF. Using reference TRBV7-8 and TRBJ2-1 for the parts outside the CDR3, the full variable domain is GAGVSQSPRYKVAKRGQDVALRCDPISGHVSLFWYQQALGQGPEFLTYFQNEAQLDKSGLPSDRFFAERPEGSVSTLKIQRTQQEDSAVYLCASSPLRDEPVVQFFGPGTRLTVL.

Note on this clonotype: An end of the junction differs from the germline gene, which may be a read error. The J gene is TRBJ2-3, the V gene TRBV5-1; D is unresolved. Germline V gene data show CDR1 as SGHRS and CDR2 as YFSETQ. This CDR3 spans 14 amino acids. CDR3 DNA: TGTGCCAGCAGCCTCGGCACTGATGCCTTTACGCAGTATTTT. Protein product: CASSLGTDAFTQYF.

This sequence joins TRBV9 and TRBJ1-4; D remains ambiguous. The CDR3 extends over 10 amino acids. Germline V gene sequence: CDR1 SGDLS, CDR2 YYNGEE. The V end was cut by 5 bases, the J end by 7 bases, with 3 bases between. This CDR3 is CASSGEKLFF. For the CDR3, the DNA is TGTGCCAGCAGTGGTGAAAAACTGTTTTTT. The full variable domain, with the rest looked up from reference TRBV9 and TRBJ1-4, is DSGVTQTPKHLITATGQRVTLRCSPRSGDLSVYWYQQSLDQGLQFLIQYYNGEERAKGNILERFSAQQFPDLHSELNLSSLELGDSALYFCASSGEKLFFGSGTQLSVL.

CDR3 nucleotide sequence: TGTGCCAGCAGCTTGCAAAGAGGCGCGGACTCTGACTACACCTTC. Amino acids: CASSLQRGADSDYTF. The chain couples TRBV7-9 to TRBJ1-2; D is unclear. Germline V gene data show CDR1 as SEHNR and CDR2 as FQNEAQ (reference sequence). V was cut by 3 bases and J by 10 bases, with 21 bases left in between. CDR3 size: 15 residues.

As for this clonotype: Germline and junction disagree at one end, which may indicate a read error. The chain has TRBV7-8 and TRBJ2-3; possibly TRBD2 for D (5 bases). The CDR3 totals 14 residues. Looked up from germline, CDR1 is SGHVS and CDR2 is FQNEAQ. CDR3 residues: CASSFDGGPEALSF. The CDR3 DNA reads TGTGCCAGCAGCTTTGATGGAGGTCCCGAAGCCCTTTCTTTT.

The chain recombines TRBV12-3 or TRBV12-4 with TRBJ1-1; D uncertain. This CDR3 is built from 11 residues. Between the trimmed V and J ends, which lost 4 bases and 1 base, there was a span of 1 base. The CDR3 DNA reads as TGTGCCAGCAGTTGGAACACTGAAGCTTTCTTT. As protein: CASSWNTEAFF.

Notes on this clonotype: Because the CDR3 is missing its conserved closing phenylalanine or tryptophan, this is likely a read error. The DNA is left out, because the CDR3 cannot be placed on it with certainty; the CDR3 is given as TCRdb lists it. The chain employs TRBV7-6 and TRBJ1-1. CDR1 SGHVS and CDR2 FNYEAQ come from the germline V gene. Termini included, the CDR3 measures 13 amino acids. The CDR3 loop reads CASSLLTNTKGLI.

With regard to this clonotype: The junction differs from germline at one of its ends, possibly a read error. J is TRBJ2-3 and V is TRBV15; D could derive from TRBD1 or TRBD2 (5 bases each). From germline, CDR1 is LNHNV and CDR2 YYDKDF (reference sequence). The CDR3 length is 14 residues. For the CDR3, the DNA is TGTGCCTCCGCCAGAGGGGCAGGGTCAGATACGCAGTACTTT. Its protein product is CASARGAGSDTQYF.

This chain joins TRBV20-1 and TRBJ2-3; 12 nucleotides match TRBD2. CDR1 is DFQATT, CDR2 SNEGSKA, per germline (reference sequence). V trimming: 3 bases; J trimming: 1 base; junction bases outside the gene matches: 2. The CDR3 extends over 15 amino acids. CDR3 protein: CSARRTSGGTDTQYF. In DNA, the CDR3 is TGCAGTGCTAGGAGGACTAGCGGGGGCACAGATACGCAGTATTTT.

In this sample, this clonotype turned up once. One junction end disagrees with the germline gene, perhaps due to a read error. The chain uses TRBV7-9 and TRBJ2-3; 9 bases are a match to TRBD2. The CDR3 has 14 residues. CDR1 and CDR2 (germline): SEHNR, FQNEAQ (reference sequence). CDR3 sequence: CASSFQGSGGTQEF. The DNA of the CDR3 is TGTGCCAGCAGCTTTCAGGGAAGCGGGGGGACCCAGGAGTTT. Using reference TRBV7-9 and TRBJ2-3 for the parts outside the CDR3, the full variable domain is DTGVSQNPRHKITKRGQNVTFRCDPISEHNRLYWYRQTLGQGPEFLTYFQNEAQLEKSRLLSDRFSAERPKGSFSTLEIQRTEQGDSAMYLCASSFQGSGGTQEFGPGTRLTVL.

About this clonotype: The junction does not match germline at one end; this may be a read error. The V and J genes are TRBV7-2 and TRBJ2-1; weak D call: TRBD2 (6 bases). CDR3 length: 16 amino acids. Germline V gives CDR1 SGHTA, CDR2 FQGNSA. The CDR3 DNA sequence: TGTGCCAGCAGCTGGCAAAGAGGCGGGGAGAGCGATGACCAGTTCTTC. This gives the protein CASSWQRGGESDDQFF.

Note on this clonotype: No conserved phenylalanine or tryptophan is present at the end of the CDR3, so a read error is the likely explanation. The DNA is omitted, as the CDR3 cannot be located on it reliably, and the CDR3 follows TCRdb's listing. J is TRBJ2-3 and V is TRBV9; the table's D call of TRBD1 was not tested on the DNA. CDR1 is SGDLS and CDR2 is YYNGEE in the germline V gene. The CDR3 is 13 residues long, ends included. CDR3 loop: CASGDGGRHAGYI.

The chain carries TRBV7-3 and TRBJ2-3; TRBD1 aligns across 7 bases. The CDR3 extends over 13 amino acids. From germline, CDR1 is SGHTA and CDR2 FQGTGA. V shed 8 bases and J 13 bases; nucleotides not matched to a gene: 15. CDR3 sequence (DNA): TGTGCCAGCGGGTTTGATGCCGCCGGGACAGAGTATTTT. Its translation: CASGFDAAGTEYF.